This T cell receptor (beta chain) was captured in a study of response to subunit inactivated influenza vaccine. Whole-study results and caveats: It was suggested by the authors that few new T cells are recruited by each seasonal influenza vaccination.

One entry per CDR3 protein results from TCRdb running MiXCR on the RT-PCR reads. The top ten hold over 2.5% of the sample, which has 500,000 or so distinct CDR3 sequences, approximately 17% seen once. The CDR3 sequence is 12 residues long. The ends were cut back, 6 bases at V and 3 bases at J, with 9 bases in the middle. This clonotype was recorded at least ten times. No antigen is known for it. Specimen: CD4+ T cells sorted from PBMCs, collected less than 25 months after vaccination. This TCR came from a man between 50 and 70 years old who received an inactivated influenza vaccine. V is TRBV12-3 or TRBV12-4 and J is TRBJ2-7; no definite D call. This CDR3 is CASRETIYEQYF. CDR3 in DNA: TGTGCCAGCAGGGAAACCATCTACGAGCAGTACTTC.